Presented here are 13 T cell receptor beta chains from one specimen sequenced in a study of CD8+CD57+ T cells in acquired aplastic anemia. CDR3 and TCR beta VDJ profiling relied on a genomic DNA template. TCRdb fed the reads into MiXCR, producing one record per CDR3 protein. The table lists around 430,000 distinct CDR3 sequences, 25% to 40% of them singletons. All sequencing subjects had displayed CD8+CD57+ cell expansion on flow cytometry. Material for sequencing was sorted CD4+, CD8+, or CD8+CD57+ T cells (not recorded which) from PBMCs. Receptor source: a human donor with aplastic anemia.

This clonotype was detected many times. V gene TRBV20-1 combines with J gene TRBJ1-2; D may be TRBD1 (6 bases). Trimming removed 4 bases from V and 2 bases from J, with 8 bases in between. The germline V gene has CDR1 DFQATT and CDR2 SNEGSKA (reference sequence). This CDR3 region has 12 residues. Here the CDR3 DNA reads TGCAGTGCTACCGGGGGCAACTATGGCTACACCTTC. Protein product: CSATGGNYGYTF.

The DNA for the CDR3 is TGCAGCGACGAACAGGGGGCGCGGGGCACTGAAGCTTTCTTT. It translates to CSDEQGARGTEAFF. The chain carries TRBV29-1 and TRBJ1-1; the match to TRBD1 covers 9 bases. The CDR3 has 14 residues. V was pared by 7 bases and J by 4 bases, with 10 bases of the junction left unmatched. Germline V CDR1 and CDR2: SQVTM, ANQGSEA.

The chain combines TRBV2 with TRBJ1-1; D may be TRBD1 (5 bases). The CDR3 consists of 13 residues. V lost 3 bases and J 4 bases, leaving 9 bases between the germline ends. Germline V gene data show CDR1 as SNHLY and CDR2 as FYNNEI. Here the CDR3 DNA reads TGTGCCAGCAGTGATGGGGCTGGCACTGAAGCTTTCTTT. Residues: CASSDGAGTEAFF.

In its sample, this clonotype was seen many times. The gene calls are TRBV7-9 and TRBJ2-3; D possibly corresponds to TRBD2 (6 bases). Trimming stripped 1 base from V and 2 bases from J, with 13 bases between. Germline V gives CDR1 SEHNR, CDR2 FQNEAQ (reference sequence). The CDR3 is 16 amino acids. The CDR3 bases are TGTGCCAGCAGCTTAGGGGCTAGCGTGAACACAGATACGCAGTATTTT. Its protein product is CASSLGASVNTDTQYF.

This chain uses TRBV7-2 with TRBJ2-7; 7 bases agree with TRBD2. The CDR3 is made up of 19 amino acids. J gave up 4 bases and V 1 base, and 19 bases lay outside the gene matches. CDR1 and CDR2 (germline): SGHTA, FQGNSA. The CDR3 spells CASSLEAPVSAGRGYEQYF. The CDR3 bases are TGTGCCAGCAGCTTAGAGGCCCCGGTTTCGGCGGGGAGGGGATACGAGCAGTACTTC.

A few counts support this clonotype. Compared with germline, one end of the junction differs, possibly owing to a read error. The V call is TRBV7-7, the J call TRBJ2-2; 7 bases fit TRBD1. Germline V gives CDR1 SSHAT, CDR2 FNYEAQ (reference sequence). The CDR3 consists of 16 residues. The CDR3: CASSPHRGPNTGELFF. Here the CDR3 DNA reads TGTGCTAGCAGCCCCCACAGGGGACCGAACACCGGGGAGCTGTTTTTT.

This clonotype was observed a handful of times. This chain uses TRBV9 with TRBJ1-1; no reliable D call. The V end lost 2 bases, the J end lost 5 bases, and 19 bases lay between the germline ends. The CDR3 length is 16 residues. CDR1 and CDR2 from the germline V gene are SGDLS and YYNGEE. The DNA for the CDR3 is TGTGCCAGCAGCGTCACCTCGCTCCCCCCGGCAACTGAAGCTTTCTTT. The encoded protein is CASSVTSLPPATEAFF.

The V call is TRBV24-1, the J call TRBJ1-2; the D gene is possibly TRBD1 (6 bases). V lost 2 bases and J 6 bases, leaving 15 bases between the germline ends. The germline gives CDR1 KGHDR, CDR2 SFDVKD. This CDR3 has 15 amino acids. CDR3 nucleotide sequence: TGTGCCACCAGTGATTCGGTACAGGGTGTTCATGGCTACACCTTC. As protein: CATSDSVQGVHGYTF.

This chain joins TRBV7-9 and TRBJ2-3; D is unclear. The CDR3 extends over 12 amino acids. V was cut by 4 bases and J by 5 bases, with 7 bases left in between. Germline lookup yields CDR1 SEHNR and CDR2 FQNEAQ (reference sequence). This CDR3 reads CASSSMVDTQYF. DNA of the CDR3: TGTGCCAGCAGCTCGATGGTAGATACGCAGTATTTT.

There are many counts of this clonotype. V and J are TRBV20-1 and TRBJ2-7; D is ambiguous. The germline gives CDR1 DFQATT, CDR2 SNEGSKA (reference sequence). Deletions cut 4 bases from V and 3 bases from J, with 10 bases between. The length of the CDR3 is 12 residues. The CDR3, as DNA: TGCAGTGCTACTAATATCCACTACGAGCAGTACTTC. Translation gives CSATNIHYEQYF.

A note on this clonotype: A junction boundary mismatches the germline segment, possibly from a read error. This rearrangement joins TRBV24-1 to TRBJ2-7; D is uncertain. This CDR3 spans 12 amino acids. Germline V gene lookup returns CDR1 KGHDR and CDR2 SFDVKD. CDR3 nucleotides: TGTGCCACCAGTGATGATCCAAACGAGCAGCATTTC. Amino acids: CATSDDPNEQHF.

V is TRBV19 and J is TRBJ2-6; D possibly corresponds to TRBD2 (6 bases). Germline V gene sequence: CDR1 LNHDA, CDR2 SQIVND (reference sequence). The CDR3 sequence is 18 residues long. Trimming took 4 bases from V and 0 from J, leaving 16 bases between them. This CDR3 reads CASSRTMIQGSGANVLTF. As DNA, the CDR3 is TGTGCCAGTAGTAGGACTATGATCCAAGGCTCTGGGGCCAACGTCCTGACTTTC.

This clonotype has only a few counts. CDR3 nucleotides: TGTGCCAGCAGTCCCAGGTTACACACTGAAGCTTTCTTT. This codes for CASSPRLHTEAFF. This chain connects TRBV12-3 or TRBV12-4 to TRBJ1-1; no definite D call. Trimming removed 5 bases from V and 3 bases from J, with 10 bases in between. The CDR3 covers 13 residues.